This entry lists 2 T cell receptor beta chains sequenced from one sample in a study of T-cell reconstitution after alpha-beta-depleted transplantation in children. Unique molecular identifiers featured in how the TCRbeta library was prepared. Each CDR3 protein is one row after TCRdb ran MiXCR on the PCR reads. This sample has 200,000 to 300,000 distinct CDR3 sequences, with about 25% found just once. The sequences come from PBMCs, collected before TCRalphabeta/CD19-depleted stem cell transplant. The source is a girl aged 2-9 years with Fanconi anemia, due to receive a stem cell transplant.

The CDR3 reads CATRVDTEAFF. CDR3 nucleotide sequence: TGTGCCACTCGGGTGGACACTGAAGCTTTCTTT. This chain links TRBV10-3 with TRBJ1-1; D remains unclear. The CDR3 contains 11 residues. Per germline, CDR1 ENHRY and CDR2 SYGVKD. V lost 10 bases to trimming and J lost 3 bases, with 9 bases between them.

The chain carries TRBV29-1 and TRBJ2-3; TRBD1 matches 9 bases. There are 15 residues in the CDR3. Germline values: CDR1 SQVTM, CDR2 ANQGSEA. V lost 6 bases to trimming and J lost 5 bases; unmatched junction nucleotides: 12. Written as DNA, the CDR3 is TGCAGCGTGGGGCAGGACAGGGGAGGTGAAGATACGCAGTATTTT. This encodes CSVGQDRGGEDTQYF.